These T cell receptor beta chains were read from a single sample in a study of quantifying T cell responses using KT2 cells. Via MiXCR, TCRdb re-called the UMI-ligation and nested PCR reads, giving one row per CDR3 protein. The table records over 25,000 distinct CDR3 sequences, approximately 10% of them present only once. Specimen: PBMCs spiked with cells of the T cell clone KT2. The receptors were sampled from a human donor. The conserved cysteine and the conserved F or W are not part of the CDR3 here.

v_gene	j_gene	CDR3aa
TRBV30	TRBJ1-6	AWSVERNSPLH
TRBV7-9	TRBJ2-2	ASTLLGRAATGELF
TRBV29-1	TRBJ1-2	SVEDVAGYT
TRBV25-1	TRBJ2-7	ASREGVSYEQY
TRBV2	TRBJ2-7	ASSEGPGLILDP
TRBV7-9	TRBJ2-5	ASSLTSSGRELQETQY
TRBV7-3	TRBJ2-7	ASSAGPTGSSYEQY
TRBV2	TRBJ1-1	AISRGANTEAF
TRBV29-1	TRBJ1-2	SAWAGVNGYT
TRBV14	TRBJ2-3	ASSQTRGGLDTQY
TRBV15	TRBJ2-7	ATSRDLAGGYYEQY
TRBV2	TRBJ1-2	ASSVGDSDGYT
TRBV10-3	TRBJ2-7	AISESGRYEQY
TRBV20-1	TRBJ2-7	SAEIQGGGRQY
TRBV12-3/TRBV12-4	TRBJ2-5	ASSLDVWPETQY
TRBV11-2	TRBJ2-1	ASSSRTGGNEQF
TRBV5-6	TRBJ1-1	ASSPGQGRPNTEAF
TRBV7-6	TRBJ2-5	ASSPWGDNGKTQY
TRBV19	TRBJ2-7	ASSISGISYEQY
TRBV28	TRBJ2-7	ASSLGIGYEQY
TRBV24-1	TRBJ2-1	ATSRTGENNEEQF
TRBV12-3/TRBV12-4	TRBJ1-1	ASSLNSRGEAF
TRBV20-1	TRBJ1-2	SSPHGNTNYGYT
TRBV6-2/TRBV6-3	TRBJ1-5	ASSPDRDQPQH
TRBV4-2	TRBJ1-1	ASSQDRLGGEAF
TRBV11-2	TRBJ2-1	ASSPGLAGHNEQF
TRBV24-1	TRBJ2-5	ATSGRGGETQY
TRBV5-1	TRBJ2-7	ASSPAGTGVSYEQY
TRBV20-1	TRBJ1-3	SARWQSSGNTIY
TRBV7-9	TRBJ1-3	ASSSTGVLFGNTIY
TRBV7-2	TRBJ2-5	ASSLNGGGRETQY
TRBV29-1	TRBJ1-1	SVGPAPAEDTEAF
TRBV13	TRBJ2-1	ASSLVSGGISYNEQF
TRBV3-1	TRBJ2-4	ATGGEGIQY
TRBV7-2	TRBJ2-5	ASSKADRGRETQY
TRBV20-1	TRBJ2-7	SAWEASSYEQY
TRBV9	TRBJ2-2	ASSDARAGELF
TRBV3-1	TRBJ2-5	ASNRGRETQY
TRBV7-2	TRBJ2-5	ASSLRGPQETQY
TRBV20-1	TRBJ1-5	SARLGTGVNQPQH
TRBV11-2	TRBJ2-1	ASSPGGAIPSYNEQF
TRBV19	TRBJ1-5	ASSQTNQPQH
TRBV29-1	TRBJ2-7	SVLTGGGGEQY
TRBV7-9	TRBJ2-1	ASSPGLRQINNEQF
TRBV5-4	TRBJ2-6	ASSLRTGHSNVLT
TRBV18	TRBJ2-3	ASSPYGQGTDTQY
TRBV11-3	TRBJ2-3	ASSLRQGFADTQY